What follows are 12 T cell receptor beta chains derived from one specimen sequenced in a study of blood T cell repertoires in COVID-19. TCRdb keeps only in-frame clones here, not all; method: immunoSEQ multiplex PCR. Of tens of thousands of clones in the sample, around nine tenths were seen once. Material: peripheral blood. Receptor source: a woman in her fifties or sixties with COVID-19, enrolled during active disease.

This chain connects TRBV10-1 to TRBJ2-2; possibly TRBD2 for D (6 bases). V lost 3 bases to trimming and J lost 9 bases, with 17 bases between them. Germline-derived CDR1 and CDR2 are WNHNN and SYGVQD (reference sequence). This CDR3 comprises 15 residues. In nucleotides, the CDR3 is TGCGCCAGCAGTGAAGTGCGGGAAAGCCCCCGGGAGCTGTTTTTT. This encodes CASSEVRESPRELFF.

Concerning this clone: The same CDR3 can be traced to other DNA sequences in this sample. The CDR3: CASSLGQGSEAFF. The CDR3 DNA sequence: TGTGCCAGCAGCTTGGGACAGGGCTCTGAAGCTTTCTTT. The rearrangement joins TRBV7-9 to TRBJ1-1; TRBD1 matches at 9 bases. This CDR3 spans 13 amino acids. The J segment lost 6 bases and the V segment lost 3 bases, leaving 2 bases of the junction unmatched. Germline-derived CDR1 and CDR2 are SEHNR and FQNEAQ (reference sequence).

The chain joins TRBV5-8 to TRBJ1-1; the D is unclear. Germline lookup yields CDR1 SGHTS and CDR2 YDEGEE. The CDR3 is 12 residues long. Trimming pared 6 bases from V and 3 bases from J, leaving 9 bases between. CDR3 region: CASIFLYTEAFF. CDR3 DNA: TGTGCCAGCATCTTCCTCTACACTGAAGCTTTCTTT. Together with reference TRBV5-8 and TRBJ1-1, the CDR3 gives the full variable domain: EAGVTQSPTHLIKTRGQQATLRCSPISGHTSVYWYQQALGLGLQFLLWYDEGEERNRGNFPPRFSGRQFPNYSSELNVNALELEDSALYLCASIFLYTEAFFGQGTRLTVV.

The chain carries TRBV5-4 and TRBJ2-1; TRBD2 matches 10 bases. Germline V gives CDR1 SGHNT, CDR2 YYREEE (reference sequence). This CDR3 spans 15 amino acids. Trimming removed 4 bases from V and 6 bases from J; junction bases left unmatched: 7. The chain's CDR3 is CASSLLAGTGNEQFF. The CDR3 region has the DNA TGTGCCAGCAGCCTACTAGCGGGGACCGGCAATGAGCAGTTCTTC.

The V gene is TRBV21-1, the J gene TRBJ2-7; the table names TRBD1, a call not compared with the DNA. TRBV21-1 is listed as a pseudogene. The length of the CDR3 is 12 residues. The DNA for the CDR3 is TGTGCCAGCAGCAAAAGGGGTAGGGAGCAGTACTTC. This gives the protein CASSKRGREQYF.

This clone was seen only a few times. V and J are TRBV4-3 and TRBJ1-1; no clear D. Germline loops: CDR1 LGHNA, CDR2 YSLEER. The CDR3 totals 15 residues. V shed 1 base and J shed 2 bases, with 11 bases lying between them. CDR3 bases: TGCGCCAGCAGCCAAGCTCAGGTTTTTAACACTGAAGCTTTCTTT. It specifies CASSQAQVFNTEAFF.

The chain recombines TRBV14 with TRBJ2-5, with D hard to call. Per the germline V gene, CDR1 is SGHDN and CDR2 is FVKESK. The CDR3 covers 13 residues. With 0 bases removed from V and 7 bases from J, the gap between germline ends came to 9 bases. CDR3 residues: CASSQELIGTQYF. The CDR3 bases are TGTGCCAGCAGCCAAGAACTGATCGGGACCCAGTACTTC. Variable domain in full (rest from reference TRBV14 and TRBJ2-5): EAGVTQFPSHSVIEKGQTVTLRCDPISGHDNLYWYRRVMGKEIKFLLHFVKESKQDESGMPNNRFLAERTGGTYSTLKVQPAELEDSGVYFCASSQELIGTQYFGPGTRLLVL.

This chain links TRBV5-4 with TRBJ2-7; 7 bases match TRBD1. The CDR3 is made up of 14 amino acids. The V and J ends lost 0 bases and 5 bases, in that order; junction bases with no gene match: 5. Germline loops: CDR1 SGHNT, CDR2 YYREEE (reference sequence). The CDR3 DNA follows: TGTGCCAGCAGCTTGGGACAGGGAAGACACGAGCAGTACTTC. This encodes CASSLGQGRHEQYF. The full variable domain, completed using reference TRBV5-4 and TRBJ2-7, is ETGVTQSPTHLIKTRGQQVTLRCSSQSGHNTVSWYQQALGQGPQFIFQYYREEENGRGNFPPRFSGLQFPNYSSELNVNALELDDSALYLCASSLGQGRHEQYFGPGTRLTVT.

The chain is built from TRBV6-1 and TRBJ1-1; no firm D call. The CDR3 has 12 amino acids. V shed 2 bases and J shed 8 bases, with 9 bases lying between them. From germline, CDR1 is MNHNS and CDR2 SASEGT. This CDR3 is CASSEWPYEAFF. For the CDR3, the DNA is TGTGCCAGCAGTGAATGGCCTTACGAAGCTTTCTTT.

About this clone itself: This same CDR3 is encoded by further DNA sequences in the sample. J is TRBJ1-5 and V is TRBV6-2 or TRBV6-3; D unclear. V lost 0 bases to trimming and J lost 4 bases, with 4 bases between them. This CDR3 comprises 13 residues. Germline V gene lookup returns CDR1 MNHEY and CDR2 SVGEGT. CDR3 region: CASSYSRNQPQHF. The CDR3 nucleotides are TGTGCCAGCAGTTACTCTCGGAATCAGCCCCAGCATTTT.

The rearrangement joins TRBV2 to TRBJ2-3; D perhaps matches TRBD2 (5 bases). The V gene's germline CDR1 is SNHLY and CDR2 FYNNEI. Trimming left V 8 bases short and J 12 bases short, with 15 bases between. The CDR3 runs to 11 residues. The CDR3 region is CASQRQPPQYF. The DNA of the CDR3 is TGTGCCAGCCAGCGGCAGCCTCCTCAGTATTTT.

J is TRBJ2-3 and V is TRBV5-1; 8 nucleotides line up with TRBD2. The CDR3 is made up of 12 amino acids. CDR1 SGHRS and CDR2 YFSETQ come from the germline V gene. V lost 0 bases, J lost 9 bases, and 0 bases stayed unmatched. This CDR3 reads CASSLERGTQYF. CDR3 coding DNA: TGCGCCAGCAGCTTGGAGCGGGGGACGCAGTATTTT.